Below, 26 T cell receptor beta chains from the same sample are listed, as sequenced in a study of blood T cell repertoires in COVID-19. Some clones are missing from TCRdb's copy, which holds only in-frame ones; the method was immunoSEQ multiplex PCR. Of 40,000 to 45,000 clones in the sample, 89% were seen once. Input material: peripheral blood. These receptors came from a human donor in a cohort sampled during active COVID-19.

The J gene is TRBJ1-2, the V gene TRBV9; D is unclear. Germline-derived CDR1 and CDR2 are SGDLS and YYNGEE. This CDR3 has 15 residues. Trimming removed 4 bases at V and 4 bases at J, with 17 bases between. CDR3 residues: CASSPRVHEGYGYTF. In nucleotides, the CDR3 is TGTGCCAGCAGCCCCCGCGTGCACGAGGGCTATGGCTACACCTTC.

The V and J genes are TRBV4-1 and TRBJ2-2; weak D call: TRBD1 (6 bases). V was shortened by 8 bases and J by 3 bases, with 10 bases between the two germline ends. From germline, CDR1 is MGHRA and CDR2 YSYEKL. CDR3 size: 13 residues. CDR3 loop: CASVHRDTGELFF. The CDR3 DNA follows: TGCGCCAGCGTCCACAGGGACACCGGGGAGCTGTTTTTT.

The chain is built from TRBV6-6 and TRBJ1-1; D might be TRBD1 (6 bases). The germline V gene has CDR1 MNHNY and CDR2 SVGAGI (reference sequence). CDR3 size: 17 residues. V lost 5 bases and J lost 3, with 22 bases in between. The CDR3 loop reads CASSPRGGADRYTEAFF. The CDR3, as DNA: TGTGCCAGCAGTCCACGTGGGGGGGCAGACAGATACACTGAAGCTTTCTTT.

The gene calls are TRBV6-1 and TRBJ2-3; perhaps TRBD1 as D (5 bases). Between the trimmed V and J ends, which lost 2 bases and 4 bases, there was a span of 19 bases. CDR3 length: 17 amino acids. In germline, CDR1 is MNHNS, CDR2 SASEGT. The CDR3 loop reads CASSESPSGYDSDTQYF. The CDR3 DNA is TGTGCCAGCAGTGAATCCCCCTCAGGGTACGATTCAGATACGCAGTATTTT.

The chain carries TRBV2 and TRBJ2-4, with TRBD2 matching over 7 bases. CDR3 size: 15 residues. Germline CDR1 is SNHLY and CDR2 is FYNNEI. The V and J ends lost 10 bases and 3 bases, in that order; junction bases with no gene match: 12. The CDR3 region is CATSAWGGGKNIQYF. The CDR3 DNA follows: TGTGCCACTTCGGCTTGGGGCGGGGGCAAAAACATTCAGTACTTC.

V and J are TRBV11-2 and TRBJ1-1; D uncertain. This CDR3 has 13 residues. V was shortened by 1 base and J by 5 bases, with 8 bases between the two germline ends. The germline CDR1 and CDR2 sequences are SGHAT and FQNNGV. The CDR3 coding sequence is TGTGCCAGCAGCTTAGCGGAGAGGACTGAAGCTTTCTTT. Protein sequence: CASSLAERTEAFF.

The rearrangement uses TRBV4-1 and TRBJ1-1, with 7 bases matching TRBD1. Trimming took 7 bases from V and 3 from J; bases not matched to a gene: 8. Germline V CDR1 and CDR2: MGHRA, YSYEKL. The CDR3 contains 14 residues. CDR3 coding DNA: TGCGCCAGCAATACAGGGGATGGTGACACTGAAGCTTTCTTT. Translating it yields CASNTGDGDTEAFF.

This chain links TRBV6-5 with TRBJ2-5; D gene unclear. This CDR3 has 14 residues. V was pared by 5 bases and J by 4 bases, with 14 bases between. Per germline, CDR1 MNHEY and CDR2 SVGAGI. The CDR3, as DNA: TGTGCCAGCAGTCCCCCCAGGCCCGGAGAGACCCAGTACTTC. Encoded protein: CASSPPRPGETQYF.

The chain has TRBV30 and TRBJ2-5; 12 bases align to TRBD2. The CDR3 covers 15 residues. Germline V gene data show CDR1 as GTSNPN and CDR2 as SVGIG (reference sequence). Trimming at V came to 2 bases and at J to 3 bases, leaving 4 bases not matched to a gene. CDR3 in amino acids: CAWSYTSGRKETQYF. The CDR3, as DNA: TGTGCCTGGAGTTACACTAGCGGGAGGAAAGAGACCCAGTACTTC.

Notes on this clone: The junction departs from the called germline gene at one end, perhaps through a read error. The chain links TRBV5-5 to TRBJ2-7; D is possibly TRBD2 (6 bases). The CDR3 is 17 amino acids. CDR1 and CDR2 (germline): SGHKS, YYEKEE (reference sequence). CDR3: CTSSLGGGVPDLYEQYF. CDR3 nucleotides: TGTACCAGCAGCTTGGGTGGCGGGGTCCCTGACCTCTACGAGCAGTACTTC.

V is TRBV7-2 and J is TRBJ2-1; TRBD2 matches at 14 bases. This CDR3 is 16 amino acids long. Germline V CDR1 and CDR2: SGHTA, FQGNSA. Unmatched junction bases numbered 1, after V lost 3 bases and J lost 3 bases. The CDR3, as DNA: TGTGCCAGCAGCTTTGGGACTAGCGGGGGCTACAATGAGCAGTTCTTC. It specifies CASSFGTSGGYNEQFF.

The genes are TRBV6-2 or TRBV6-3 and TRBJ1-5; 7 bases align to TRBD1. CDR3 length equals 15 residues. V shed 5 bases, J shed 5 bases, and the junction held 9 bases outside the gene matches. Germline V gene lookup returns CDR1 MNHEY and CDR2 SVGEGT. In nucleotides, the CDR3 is TGTGCCAGCAGTCAATCGACAGGGTTTCATCAGCCCCAGCATTTT. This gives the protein CASSQSTGFHQPQHF.

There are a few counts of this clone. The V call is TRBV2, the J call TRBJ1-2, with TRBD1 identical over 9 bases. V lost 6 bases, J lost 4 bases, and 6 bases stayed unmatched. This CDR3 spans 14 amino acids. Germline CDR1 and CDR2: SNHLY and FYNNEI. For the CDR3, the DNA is TGTGCCAGCAGGGGACAGGGATTGGGCTATGGCTACACCTTC. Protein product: CASRGQGLGYGYTF.

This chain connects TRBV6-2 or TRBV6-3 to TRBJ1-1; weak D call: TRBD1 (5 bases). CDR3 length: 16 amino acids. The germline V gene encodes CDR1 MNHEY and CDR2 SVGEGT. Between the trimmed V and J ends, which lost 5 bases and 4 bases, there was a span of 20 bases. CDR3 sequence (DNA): TGTGCCAGCAGTCAAGGACATCCCAAAGGCAGCACTGAAGCTTTCTTT. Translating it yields CASSQGHPKGSTEAFF.

In DNA form, the CDR3 reads TGTGCCACCAGCAGGGGGCAGGCCTATGGCTACACCTTC. Translating gives CATSRGQAYGYTF. V and J are TRBV15 and TRBJ1-2, with a tentative D call TRBD1 (5 bases). This CDR3 has 13 amino acids. The germline V and J ends were trimmed by 3 bases and 4 bases, with 9 bases remaining between them. Per germline, CDR1 LNHNV and CDR2 YYDKDF (reference sequence).

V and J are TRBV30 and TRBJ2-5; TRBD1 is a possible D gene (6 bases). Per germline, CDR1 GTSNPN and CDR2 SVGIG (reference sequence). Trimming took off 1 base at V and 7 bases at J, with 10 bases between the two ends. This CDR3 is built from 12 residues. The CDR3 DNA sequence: TGTGCCTGGAGTGGACAAGGGGGGACCCAGTACTTC. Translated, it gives CAWSGQGGTQYF.

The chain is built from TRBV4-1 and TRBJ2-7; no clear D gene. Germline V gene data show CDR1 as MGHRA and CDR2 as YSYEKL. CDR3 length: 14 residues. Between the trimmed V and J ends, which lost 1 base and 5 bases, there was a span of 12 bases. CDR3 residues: CASSQAGQVDEQYF. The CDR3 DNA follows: TGCGCCAGCAGCCAAGCTGGGCAGGTCGACGAGCAGTACTTC.

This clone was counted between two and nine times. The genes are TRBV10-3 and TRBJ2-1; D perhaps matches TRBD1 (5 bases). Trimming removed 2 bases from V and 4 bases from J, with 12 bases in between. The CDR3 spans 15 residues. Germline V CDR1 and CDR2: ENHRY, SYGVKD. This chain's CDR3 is CAISEGQTAYNEQFF. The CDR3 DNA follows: TGTGCCATCAGTGAGGGCCAGACAGCTTACAATGAGCAGTTCTTC.

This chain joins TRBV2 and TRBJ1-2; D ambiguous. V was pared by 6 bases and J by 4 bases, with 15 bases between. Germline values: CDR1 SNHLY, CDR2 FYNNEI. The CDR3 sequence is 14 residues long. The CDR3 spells CASSRLGVSYGYTF. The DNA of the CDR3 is TGTGCCAGCAGCCGTTTGGGCGTCAGCTATGGCTACACCTTC.

The CDR3 loop is CAISEESSLAGSNTGELFF. The CDR3, as DNA: TGTGCCATCAGTGAGGAGTCGTCGCTAGCGGGATCGAACACCGGGGAGCTGTTTTTT. This sequence joins TRBV10-3 and TRBJ2-2; TRBD2 agrees at 9 bases. The trim removed 2 bases at V and 0 bases at J, leaving 10 bases unmatched. CDR1 ENHRY and CDR2 SYGVKD come from the germline V gene. CDR3 length: 19 amino acids.

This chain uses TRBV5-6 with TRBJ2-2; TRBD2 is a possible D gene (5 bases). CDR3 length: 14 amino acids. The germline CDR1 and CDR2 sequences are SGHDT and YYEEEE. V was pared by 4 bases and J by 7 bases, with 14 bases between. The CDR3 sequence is CASSLAWRIGELFF. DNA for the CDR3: TGTGCCAGCAGCCTGGCTTGGAGGATCGGGGAGCTGTTTTTT. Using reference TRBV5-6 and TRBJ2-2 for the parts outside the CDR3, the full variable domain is DAGVTQSPTHLIKTRGQQVTLRCSPKSGHDTVSWYQQALGQGPQFIFQYYEEEERQRGNFPDRFSGHQFPNYSSELNVNALLLGDSALYLCASSLAWRIGELFFGEGSRLTVL.

The CDR3 nucleotides are TGTGCCTGGAGTGATACAAATTCACCCCTCCACTTT. It specifies CAWSDTNSPLHF. This chain links TRBV30 with TRBJ1-6; D gene ambiguous. Germline assignment: CDR1 GTSNPN and CDR2 SVGIG (reference sequence). The CDR3 is made up of 12 amino acids. V dropped 1 base and J dropped 7 bases, with 5 bases sitting between them.

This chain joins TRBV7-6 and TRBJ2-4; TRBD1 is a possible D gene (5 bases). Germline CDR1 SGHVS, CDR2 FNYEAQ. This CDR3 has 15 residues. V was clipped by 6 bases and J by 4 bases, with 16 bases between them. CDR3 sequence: CASSEAGRSKNIQYF. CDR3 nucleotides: TGTGCCAGCAGTGAGGCAGGGCGGTCAAAAAACATTCAGTACTTC.

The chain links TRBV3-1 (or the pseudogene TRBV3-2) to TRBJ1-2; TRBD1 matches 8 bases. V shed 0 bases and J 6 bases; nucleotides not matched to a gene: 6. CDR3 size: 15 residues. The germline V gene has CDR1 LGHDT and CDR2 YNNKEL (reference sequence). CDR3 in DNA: TGTGCCAGCAGCCAAGAGTCGACAGGGGTCAATGGCTACACCTTC. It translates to CASSQESTGVNGYTF.

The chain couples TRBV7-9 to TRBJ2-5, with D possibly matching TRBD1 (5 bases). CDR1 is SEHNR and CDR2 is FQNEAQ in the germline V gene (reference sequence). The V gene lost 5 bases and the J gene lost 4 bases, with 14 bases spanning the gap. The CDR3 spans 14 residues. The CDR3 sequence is CASSRRQSVETQYF. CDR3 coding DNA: TGTGCCAGCAGCCGAAGACAGTCTGTAGAGACCCAGTACTTC.

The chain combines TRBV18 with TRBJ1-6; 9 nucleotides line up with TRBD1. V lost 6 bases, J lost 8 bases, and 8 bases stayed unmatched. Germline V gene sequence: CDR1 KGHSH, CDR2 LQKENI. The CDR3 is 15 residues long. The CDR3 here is CASSSRGDRDSPLHF. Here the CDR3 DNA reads TGTGCCAGCTCCTCCCGCGGGGACAGGGATTCACCCCTCCACTTT.